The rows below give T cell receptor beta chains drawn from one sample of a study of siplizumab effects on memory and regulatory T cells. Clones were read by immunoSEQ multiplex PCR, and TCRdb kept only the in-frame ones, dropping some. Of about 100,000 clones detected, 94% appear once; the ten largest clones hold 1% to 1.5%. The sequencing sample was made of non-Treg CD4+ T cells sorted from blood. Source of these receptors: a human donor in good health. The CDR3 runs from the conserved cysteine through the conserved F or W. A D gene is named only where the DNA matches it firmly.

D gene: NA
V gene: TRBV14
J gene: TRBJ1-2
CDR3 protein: CASSQDGRGAGYTF

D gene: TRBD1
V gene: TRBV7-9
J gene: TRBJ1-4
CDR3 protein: CASSLGQGADEKLFF

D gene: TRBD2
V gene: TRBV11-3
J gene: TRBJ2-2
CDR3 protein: CASTPPRGSGSTGELFF

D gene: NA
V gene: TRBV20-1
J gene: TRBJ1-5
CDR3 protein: CSASGGQPQHF

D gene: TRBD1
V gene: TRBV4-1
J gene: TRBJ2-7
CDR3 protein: CASSQSDRGPRDEQYF

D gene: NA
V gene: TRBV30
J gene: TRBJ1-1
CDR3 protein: CAWTQGTGFTEAFF

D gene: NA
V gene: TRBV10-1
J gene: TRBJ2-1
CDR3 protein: CASSANSRDSPQFF

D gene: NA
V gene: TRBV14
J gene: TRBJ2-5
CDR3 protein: CASSQDSPYKTQYF

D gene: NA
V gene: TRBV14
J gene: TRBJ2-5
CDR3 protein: CATNRGGETQYF

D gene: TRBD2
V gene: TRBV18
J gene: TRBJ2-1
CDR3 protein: CASSRGLAGINEQFF

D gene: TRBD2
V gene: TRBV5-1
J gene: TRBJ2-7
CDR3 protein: CASRRDPGLAGEIYEQYF

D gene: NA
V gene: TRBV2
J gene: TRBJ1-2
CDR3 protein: CASSNRAGGYTF

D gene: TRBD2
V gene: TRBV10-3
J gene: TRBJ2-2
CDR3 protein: CANGGDGNTGELFF

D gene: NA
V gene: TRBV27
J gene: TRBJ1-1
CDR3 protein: CASSLSWKGGTEAFF

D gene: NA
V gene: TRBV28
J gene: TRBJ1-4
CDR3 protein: CASSSLGPHNEKLFF

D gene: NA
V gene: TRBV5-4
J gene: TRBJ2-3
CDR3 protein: CASSSAGALTDTQYF

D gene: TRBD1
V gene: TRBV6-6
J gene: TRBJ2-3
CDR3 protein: CASSQRGQTATDTQYF

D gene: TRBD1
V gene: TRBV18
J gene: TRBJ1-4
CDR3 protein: CASSPRGQGRDEKLFF

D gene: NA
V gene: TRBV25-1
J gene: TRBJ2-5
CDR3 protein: CASSGTTGRKGTQYF

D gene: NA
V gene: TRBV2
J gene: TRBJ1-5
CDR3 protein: CASSVRSSNQPQHF

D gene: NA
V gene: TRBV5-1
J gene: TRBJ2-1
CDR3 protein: CASSLEGPAVNNEQFF

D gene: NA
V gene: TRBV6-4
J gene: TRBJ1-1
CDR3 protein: CASSSQGRSEAFF

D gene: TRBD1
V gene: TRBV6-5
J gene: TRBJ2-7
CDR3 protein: CASSAYGQATYEQYF

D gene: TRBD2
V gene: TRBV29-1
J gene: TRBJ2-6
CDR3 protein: CSVEGGGSSGANVLTF

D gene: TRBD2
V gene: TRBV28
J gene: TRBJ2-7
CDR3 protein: CASSQGQAGVPNEQYF

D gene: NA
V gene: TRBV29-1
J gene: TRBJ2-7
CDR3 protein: CSVDFQTEQYF

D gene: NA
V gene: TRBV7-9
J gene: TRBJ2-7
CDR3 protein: CASSVGDSSSYEQYF

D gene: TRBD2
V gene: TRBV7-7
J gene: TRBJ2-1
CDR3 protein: CASSPDLAGGRNEQFF

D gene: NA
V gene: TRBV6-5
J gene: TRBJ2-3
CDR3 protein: CASSYSMAITQYF

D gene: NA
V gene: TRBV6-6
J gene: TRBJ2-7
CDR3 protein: CASSYGSGGSYEQYF

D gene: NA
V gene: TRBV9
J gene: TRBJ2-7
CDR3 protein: CASSVGTGNEQYF

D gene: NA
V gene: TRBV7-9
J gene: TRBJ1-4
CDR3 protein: CASSRDINEKLFF

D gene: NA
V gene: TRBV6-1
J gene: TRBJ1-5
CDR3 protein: CATQPRAGNQPQHF

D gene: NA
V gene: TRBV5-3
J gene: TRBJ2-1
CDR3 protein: CARNCEQFF

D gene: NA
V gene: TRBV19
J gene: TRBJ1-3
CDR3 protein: CASSMSTRSSGNTIYF

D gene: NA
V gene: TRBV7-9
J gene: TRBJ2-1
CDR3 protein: CASSQRSESGNEQFF

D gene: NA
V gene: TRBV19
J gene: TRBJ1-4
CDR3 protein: CASSISRGNEKLFF

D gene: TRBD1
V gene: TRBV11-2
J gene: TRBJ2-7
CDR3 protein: CASSLEGTGFHEQYF

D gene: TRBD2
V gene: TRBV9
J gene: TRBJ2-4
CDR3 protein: CASSVDGLAGVWYIQYF

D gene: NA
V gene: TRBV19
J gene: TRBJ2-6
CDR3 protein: CASSIDPPQSSGANVLTF

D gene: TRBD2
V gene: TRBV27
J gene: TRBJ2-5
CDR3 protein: CASSLPGLLETQYF

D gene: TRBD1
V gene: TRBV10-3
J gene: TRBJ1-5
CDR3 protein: CAISESPTGVQQPQHF

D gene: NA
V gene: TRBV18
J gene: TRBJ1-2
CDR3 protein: CASSSSPTGLNYGYTF

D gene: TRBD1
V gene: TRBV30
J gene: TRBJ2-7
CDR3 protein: CAWNRIRGSHEQYF

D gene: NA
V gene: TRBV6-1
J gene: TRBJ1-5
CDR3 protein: CASVWTVGPSQPQHF

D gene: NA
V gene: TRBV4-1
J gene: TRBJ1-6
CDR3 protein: CASSQPWNSPLHF

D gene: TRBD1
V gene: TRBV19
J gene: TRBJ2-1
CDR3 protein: CASTQPTGRNNEQFF

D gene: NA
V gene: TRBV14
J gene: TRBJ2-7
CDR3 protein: CASSQVNALLYEQYF

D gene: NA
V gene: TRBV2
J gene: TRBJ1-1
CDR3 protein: CASSLRGGNTEAFF

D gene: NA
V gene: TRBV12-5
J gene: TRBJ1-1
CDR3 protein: CASGWPPGTYMNTEAFF

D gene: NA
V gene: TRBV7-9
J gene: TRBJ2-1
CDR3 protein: CASSSLGDEQFF

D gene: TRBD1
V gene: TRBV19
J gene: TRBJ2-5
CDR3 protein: CASSILGTGSEETQYF

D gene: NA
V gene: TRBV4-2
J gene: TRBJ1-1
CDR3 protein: CASSQERGRGTEAFF

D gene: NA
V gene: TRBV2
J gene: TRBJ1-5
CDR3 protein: CASSEGTRNYQPQHF

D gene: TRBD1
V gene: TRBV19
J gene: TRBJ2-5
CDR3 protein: CASSIGDRGRETQYF

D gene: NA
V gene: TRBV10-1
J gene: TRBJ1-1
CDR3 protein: CASSEVGTEAFF

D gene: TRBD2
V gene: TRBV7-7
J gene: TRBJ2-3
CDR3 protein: CASSRGRDYLQYF

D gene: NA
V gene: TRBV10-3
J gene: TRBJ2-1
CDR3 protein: CAISESGDDKYNEQFF

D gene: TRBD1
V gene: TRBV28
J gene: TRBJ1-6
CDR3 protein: CASRPEGTGDSPLHF